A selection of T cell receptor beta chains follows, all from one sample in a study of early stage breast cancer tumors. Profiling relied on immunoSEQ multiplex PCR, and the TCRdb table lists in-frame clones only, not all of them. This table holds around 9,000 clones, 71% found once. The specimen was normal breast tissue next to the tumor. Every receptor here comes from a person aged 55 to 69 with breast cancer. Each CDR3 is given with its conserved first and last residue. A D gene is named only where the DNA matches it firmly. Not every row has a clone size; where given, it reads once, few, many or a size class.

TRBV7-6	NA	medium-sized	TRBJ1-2	TGTGCCAGCAGCTCTCCCGGGGGAGGGGCCTATGGCTACACCTTC	CASSSPGGGAYGYTF
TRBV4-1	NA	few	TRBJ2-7	TGCGCCAGCAGCCAAGATCCCCACAGCGGTCGAGAACCCTACGAGCAGTACTTC	CASSQDPHSGREPYEQYF
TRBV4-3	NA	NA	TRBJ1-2	TGCGCCAGCAGCCAAGATTCTAGGACACTCTATGGCTACACCTTC	CASSQDSRTLYGYTF
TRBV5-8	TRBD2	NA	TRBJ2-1	TGTGCCAGCAGCTTGGCCTTGACTAGCGGGAGCCTCGGTGAGCAGTTCTTC	CASSLALTSGSLGEQFF
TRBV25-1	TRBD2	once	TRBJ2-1	TGTGCCAGCCAGGCGGGAGTGGGTTCCTACAATGAGCAGTTCTTC	CASQAGVGSYNEQFF
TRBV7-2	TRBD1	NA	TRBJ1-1	TGTGCCAGCAGCAGGGACGACAGGGGATGGAACACTGAAGCTTTCTTT	CASSRDDRGWNTEAFF
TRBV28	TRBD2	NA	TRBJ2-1	TGTGCCAGCAGTTCCATAGCGGGAGTAGGCAATGAGCAGTTCTTC	CASSSIAGVGNEQFF
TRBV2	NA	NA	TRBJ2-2	TGTGCCAGCAGTGAAACTAGGTCGAGCTTCGGAGACACCGGGGAGCTGTTTTTT	CASSETRSSFGDTGELFF
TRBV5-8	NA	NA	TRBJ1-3	TGTGCCAGCAACGGCCGCAGGGGCTCTGGAAACACCATATATTTT	CASNGRRGSGNTIYF
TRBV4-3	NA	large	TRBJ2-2	TGCGCCAGCAGCCAAGGAAGCACCACCGGGGAGCTGTTTTTT	CASSQGSTTGELFF
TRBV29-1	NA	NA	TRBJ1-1	TGCAGCGTTAATCTTGGGGACTGGGAAGCTTTCTTT	CSVNLGDWEAFF
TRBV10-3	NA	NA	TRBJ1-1	TGTGCCATCAGTGAGTCCTTCGGGGTGGGAAACACTGAAGCTTTCTTT	CAISESFGVGNTEAFF
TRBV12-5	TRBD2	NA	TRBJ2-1	TGTGCTAGTGGTTTGGTACCGTTACTAGCGGGAGGCGATGAGCAGTTCTTC	CASGLVPLLAGGDEQFF